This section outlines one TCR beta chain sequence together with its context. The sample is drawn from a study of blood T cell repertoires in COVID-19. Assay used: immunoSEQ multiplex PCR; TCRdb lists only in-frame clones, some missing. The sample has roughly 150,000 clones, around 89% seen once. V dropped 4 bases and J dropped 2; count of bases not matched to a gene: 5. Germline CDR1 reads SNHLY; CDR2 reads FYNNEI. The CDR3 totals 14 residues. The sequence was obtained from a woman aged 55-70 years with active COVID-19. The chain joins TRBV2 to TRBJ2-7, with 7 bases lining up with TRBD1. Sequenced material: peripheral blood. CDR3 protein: CASSAYRGTYEQYF. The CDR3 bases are TGTGCCAGCAGTGCGTACAGGGGAACCTACGAGCAGTACTTC. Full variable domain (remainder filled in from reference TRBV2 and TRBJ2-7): EPEVTQTPSHQVTQMGQEVILRCVPISNHLYFYWYRQILGQKVEFLVSFYNNEISEKSEIFDDQFSVERPDGSNFTLKIRSTKLEDSAMYFCASSAYRGTYEQYFGPGTRLTVT.